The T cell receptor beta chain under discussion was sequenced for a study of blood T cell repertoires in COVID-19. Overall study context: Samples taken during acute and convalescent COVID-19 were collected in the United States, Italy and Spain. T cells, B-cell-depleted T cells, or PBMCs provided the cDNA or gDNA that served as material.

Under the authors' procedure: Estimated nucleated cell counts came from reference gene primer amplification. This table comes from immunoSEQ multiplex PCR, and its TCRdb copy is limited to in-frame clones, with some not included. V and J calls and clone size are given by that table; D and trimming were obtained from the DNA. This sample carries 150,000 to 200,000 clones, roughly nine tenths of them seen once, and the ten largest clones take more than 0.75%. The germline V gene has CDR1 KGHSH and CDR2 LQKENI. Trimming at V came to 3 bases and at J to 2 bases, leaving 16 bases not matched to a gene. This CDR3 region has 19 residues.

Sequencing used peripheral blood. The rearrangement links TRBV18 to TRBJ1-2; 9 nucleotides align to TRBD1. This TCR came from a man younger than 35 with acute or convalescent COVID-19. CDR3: CASSPLRLGQGNFNYGYTF. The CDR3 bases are TGTGCCAGCTCACCGCTCCGTTTGGGACAGGGAAATTTCAACTATGGCTACACCTTC.